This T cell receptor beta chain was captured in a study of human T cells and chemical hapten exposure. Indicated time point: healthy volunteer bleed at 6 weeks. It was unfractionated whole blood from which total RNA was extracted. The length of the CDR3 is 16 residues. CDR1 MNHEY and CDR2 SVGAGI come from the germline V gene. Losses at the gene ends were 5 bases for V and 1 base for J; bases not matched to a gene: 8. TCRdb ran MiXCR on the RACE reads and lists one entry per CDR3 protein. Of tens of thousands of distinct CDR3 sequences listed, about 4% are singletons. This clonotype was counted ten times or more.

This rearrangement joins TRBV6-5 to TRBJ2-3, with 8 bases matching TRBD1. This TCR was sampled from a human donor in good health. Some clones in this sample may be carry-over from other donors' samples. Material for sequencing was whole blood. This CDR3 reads CASSPRQGIRTDTQYF. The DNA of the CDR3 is TGTGCCAGCAGTCCCCGACAGGGGATCCGCACAGATACGCAGTATTTT.